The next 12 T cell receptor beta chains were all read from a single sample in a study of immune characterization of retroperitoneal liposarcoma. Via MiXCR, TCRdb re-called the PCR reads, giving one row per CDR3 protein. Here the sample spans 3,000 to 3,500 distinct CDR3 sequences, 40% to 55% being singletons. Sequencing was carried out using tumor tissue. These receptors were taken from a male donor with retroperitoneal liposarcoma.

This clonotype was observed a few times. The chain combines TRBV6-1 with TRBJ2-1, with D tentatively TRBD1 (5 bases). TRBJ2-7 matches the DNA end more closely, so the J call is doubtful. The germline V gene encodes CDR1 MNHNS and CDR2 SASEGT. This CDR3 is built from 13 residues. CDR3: CASSEQRKGEQYF. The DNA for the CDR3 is TGTGCCAGCAGTGAACAAAGGAAGGGGGAGCAGTACTTC.

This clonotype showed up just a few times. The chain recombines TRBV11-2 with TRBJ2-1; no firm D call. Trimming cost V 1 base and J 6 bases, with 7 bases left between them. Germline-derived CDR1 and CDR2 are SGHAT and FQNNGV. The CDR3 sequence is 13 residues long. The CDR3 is CASSLGVLNEQFF. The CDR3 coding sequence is TGTGCCAGCAGCTTAGGGGTTCTCAATGAGCAGTTCTTC.

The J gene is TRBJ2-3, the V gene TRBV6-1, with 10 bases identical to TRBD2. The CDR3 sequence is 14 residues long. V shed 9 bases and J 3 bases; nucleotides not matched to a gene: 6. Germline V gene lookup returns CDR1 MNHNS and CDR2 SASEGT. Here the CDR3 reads CASDPGLATDTQYF. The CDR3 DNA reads TGTGCCAGTGACCCGGGACTAGCGACAGATACGCAGTATTTT.

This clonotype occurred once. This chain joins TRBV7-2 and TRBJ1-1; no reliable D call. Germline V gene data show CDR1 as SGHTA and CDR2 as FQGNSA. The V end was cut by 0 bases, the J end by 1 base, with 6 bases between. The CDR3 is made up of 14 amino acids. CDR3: CASSLAIRNTEAFF. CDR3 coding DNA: TGTGCCAGCAGCTTAGCGATAAGGAACACTGAAGCTTTCTTT.

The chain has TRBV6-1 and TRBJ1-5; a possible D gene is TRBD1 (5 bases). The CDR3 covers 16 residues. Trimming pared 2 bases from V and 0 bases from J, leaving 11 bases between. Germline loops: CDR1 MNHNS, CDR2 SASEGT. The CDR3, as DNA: TGTGCCAGCAGTGAACCCTCAGGGATTAGCAATCAGCCCCAGCATTTT. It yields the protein CASSEPSGISNQPQHF.

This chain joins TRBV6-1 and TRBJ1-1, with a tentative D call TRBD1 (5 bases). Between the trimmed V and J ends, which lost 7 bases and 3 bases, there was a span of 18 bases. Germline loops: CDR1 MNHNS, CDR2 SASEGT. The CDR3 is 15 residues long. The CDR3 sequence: CASTPPSGGDTEAFF. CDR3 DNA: TGTGCCAGCACCCCTCCTTCGGGAGGGGACACTGAAGCTTTCTTT.

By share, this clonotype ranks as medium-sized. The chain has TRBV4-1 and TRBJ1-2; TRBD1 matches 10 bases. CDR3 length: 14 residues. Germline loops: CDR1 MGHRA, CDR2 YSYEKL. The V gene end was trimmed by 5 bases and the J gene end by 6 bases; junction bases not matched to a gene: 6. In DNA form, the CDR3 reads TGCGCCAGCAGCTTCACCGGGACAGGGGATGGCTACACCTTC. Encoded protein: CASSFTGTGDGYTF.

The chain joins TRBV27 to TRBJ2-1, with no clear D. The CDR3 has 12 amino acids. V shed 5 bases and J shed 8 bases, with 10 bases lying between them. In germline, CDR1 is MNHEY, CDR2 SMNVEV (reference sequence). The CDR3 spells CASSQDFDEQFF. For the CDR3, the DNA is TGTGCCAGCAGTCAGGATTTCGATGAGCAGTTCTTC.

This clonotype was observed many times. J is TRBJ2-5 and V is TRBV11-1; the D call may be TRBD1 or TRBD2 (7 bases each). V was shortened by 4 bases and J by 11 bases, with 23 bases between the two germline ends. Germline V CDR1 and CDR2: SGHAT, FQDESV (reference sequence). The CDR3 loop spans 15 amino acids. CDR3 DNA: TGTGCCAGCAGCTCCGACAGGGCTAGCGGAACTTTGCAGTACTTC. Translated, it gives CASSSDRASGTLQYF. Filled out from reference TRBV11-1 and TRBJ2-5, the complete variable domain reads EAEVAQSPRYKITEKSQAVAFWCDPISGHATLYWYRQILGQGPELLVQFQDESVVDDSQLPKDRFSAERLKGVDSTLKIQPAELGDSAMYLCASSSDRASGTLQYFGPGTRLLVL.

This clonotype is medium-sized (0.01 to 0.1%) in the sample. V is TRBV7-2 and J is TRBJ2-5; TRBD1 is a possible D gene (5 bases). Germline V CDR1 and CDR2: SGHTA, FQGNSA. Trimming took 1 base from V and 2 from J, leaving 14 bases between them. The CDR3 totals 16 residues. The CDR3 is CASSLVLDRGQETQYF. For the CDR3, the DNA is TGTGCCAGCAGCTTAGTTTTAGACAGAGGACAAGAGACCCAGTACTTC.

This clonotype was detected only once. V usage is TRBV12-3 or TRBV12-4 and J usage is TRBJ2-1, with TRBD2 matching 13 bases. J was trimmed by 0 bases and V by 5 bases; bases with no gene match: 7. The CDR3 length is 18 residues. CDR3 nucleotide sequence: TGTGCCAGCAGTCCCGGGACTAGCGGGACCCTCTCCTACAATGAGCAGTTCTTC. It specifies CASSPGTSGTLSYNEQFF.

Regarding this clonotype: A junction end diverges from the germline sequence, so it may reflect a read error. DNA for the CDR3: TGTGCCAGCAACCAAGATGTCGAGTCGCAGTACTTC. Its translation is CASNQDVESQYF. The rearrangement links TRBV3-1 to TRBJ2-1; D ambiguous. The J call may be incorrect, as the DNA end agrees better with TRBJ2-7. Germline-derived CDR1 and CDR2 are LGHDT and YNNKEL (reference sequence). This CDR3 contains 12 residues.